This TCR beta chain was observed in a study of blood T cell repertoires in COVID-19. Turning to the study itself: Sites in the United States, Italy and Spain provided acute and convalescent COVID-19 samples. PBMCs, B-cell-depleted T cells, or T cells were the source of the cDNA or gDNA that made up the material.

Authors' analysis steps: Nucleated cell counts were estimated from reference gene primer amplification. The method was immunoSEQ multiplex PCR; TCRdb's version includes in-frame clones alone and lacks a portion of them. The V and J calls and the clone size are those of that table, but D and trimming were determined from the DNA. The sample has more than 70,000 clones; over 75% are singletons. This CDR3 region has 15 residues. Germline values: CDR1 LNHDA, CDR2 SQIVND (reference sequence). Trimming removed 4 bases at V and 5 bases at J, with 17 bases between. The sequencing sample was made of peripheral blood. The origin of this receptor is a man aged 55 to 70 with acute or convalescent COVID-19. The chain couples TRBV19 to TRBJ2-5; weak D call: TRBD1 (6 bases). DNA of the CDR3: TGTGCCAGTAGTACCCAAAAGGGGGACGGTGAGACCCAGTACTTC. The encoded protein is CASSTQKGDGETQYF.